The count of the clone carrying this T cell receptor (beta chain) is one. Its antigen is currently unknown. The sample originates from a study of blood T cells in healthy people across ages. As for the study in general: Using template switching, researchers captured about one barcoded beta molecule for each two T cells. General observations from the study: In the absence of known donor CMV status, changes in expanded clonotypes were possibly confounded.

The authors ran a second PCR of about 6 to 12 cycles using a sample-barcoded 5' primer and a J-beta primer mix. A single record per CDR3 protein comes from TCRdb applying MiXCR to the 5' RACE reads. The sample lists roughly 930,000 distinct CDR3 sequences, around 48% occurring once. The V end was cut by 2 bases, the J end by 12 bases, with 20 bases between. The CDR3 runs to 15 residues. The V gene's germline CDR1 is MNHEY and CDR2 SVGEGT. Those donating, healthy Caucasian individuals from Russia, were aged about 6 to 100. Whenever a sample was processed, at least 6 million PBMCs were isolated. Sample: blood. This TCR was recovered from a man aged 25 to 40 in good health. V is TRBV6-2 or TRBV6-3 and J is TRBJ2-1; D call uncertain. CDR3 residues: CASSYVDKVLWGQFF. The CDR3 DNA is TGTGCCAGCAGTTACGTGGATAAAGTACTATGGGGGCAGTTCTTC.